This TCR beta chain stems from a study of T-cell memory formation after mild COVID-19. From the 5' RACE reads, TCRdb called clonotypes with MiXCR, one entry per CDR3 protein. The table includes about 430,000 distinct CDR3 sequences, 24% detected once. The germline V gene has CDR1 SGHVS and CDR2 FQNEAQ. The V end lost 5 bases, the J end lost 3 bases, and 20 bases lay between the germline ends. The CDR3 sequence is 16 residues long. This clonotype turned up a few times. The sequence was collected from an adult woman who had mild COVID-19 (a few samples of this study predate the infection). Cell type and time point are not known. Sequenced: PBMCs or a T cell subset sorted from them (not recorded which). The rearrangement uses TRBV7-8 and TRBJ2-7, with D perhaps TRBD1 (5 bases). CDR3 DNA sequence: TGTGCCAGCAGCCACTTAGTACATACAGGTCTCTACGAGCAGTACTTC. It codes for CASSHLVHTGLYEQYF.